The 18 T cell receptor beta chains below come from one sample, sequenced in a study of Graves' ophthalmopathy and Graves' hyperthyroidism. RNA transcripts yielded amplified TCR beta CDR3 regions. Second-round multiplex PCR followed a first-round RT-PCR using HTBI primers. TCRdb itself ran the multiplex PCR reads through MiXCR, one entry per CDR3 protein. The sample shows 560,000 or so distinct CDR3 sequences, approximately 35% of them seen only once. The sequencing input was peripheral blood or thyroid tissue (not recorded which). These receptors all stem from an adult man with Graves' hyperthyroidism.

This clonotype was seen many times. As DNA, the CDR3 is TGTGCCAGCAGCCGGGACAGGGAGGGACAGCCCCAGCATTTT. Amino acids: CASSRDREGQPQHF. The chain couples TRBV12-3 or TRBV12-4 to TRBJ1-5; the match to TRBD1 covers 9 bases. This CDR3 region has 14 residues. The V and J ends lost 6 bases and 7 bases, in that order; junction bases with no gene match: 7.

V and J are TRBV6-1 and TRBJ1-3; D unclear. The CDR3 runs to 16 residues. V lost 0 bases to trimming and J lost 0 bases, with 9 bases between them. CDR1 is MNHNS and CDR2 is SASEGT in the germline V gene. In nucleotides, the CDR3 is TGTGCCAGCAGTGAAGCGGCCCGAAGCTCTGGAAACACCATATATTTT. Translated, it gives CASSEAARSSGNTIYF.

This chain joins TRBV2 and TRBJ2-1; no firm D call. This CDR3 region has 17 residues. CDR1 SNHLY and CDR2 FYNNEI come from the germline V gene. Trimming took off 3 bases at V and 5 bases at J, with 20 bases between the two ends. CDR3 in amino acids: CASSDPLNSTPDNEQFF. CDR3 sequence (DNA): TGTGCCAGCAGTGATCCCCTTAATTCCACCCCGGACAATGAGCAGTTCTTC.

In its sample, this clonotype was seen many times. The genes are TRBV19 and TRBJ2-7; TRBD2 agrees at 7 bases. Germline CDR1 reads LNHDA; CDR2 reads SQIVND (reference sequence). V trimming: 5 bases; J trimming: 1 base; junction bases outside the gene matches: 5. The CDR3 consists of 14 residues. CDR3 nucleotides: TGTGCCAGTAGTGAAGAACTAGCGTCCTACGAGCAGTACTTC. It codes for CASSEELASYEQYF.

The chain employs TRBV20-1 and TRBJ2-3, with D tentatively TRBD2 (5 bases). This CDR3 spans 14 amino acids. The V gene lost 1 base and the J gene lost 0 bases, with 8 bases spanning the gap. Germline V CDR1 and CDR2: DFQATT, SNEGSKA (reference sequence). CDR3 residues: CSARGRTSTDTQYF. CDR3 coding DNA: TGCAGTGCTAGAGGGCGGACTAGCACAGATACGCAGTATTTT.

V usage is TRBV7-9 and J usage is TRBJ2-5; D uncertain. This CDR3 is 9 amino acids long. From germline, CDR1 is SEHNR and CDR2 FQNEAQ (reference sequence). V lost 5 bases and J lost 11, with 6 bases in between. DNA of the CDR3: TGTGCCAGCAGCCCCGGACAGTACTTC. Residues: CASSPGQYF.

J is TRBJ2-7 and V is TRBV3-1; 9 bases map to TRBD1. The germline CDR1 and CDR2 sequences are LGHDT and YNNKEL (reference sequence). The junction had 9 bases not matched to a gene; V was cut back by 4 bases and J by 5 bases. The length of the CDR3 is 15 residues. This CDR3 reads CASSLPDRGNDEQYF. In DNA form, the CDR3 reads TGTGCCAGCAGCCTTCCCGACAGGGGGAACGACGAGCAGTACTTC.

This clonotype was observed a handful of times. The chain has TRBV29-1 and TRBJ1-1; 9 positions agree with TRBD1. Germline CDR1 is SQVTM and CDR2 is ANQGSEA. This CDR3 spans 15 amino acids. The V segment lost 7 bases and the J segment 2 bases; nucleotides outside the gene matches: 11. This CDR3 reads CSANSGTGPNTEAFF. CDR3 DNA sequence: TGCAGCGCTAACTCCGGGACAGGGCCAAACACTGAAGCTTTCTTT.

There are many counts of this clonotype. The genes are TRBV20-1 and TRBJ2-5; the match to TRBD2 covers 12 bases. The trim removed 6 bases at V and 5 bases at J, leaving 10 bases unmatched. CDR1 DFQATT and CDR2 SNEGSKA come from the germline V gene (reference sequence). The CDR3 runs to 15 residues. CDR3: CSAGKLAGGLETQYF. The CDR3 region has the DNA TGCAGTGCCGGGAAGCTAGCGGGGGGGCTGGAGACCCAGTACTTC.

The chain employs TRBV10-3 and TRBJ2-5; 8 bases agree with TRBD1. V dropped 2 bases and J dropped 4; count of bases not matched to a gene: 6. The CDR3 consists of 15 residues. Per the germline V gene, CDR1 is ENHRY and CDR2 is SYGVKD. The CDR3 bases are TGTGCCATCAGTGAGAACGACAGGGGAAGAGAGACCCAGTACTTC. This encodes CAISENDRGRETQYF.

This clonotype was detected many times. The rearrangement joins TRBV12-3 or TRBV12-4 to TRBJ2-7; D is unresolved. The CDR3 extends over 13 amino acids. Trimming took off 3 bases at V and 5 bases at J, with 11 bases between the two ends. The DNA of the CDR3 is TGTGCCAGCAGTTTGCTAGATGGCCACGAGCAGTACTTC. It specifies CASSLLDGHEQYF.

This clonotype was counted at least ten times. This chain connects TRBV15 to TRBJ1-5, with D tentatively TRBD1 (5 bases). In germline, CDR1 is LNHNV, CDR2 YYDKDF (reference sequence). V was shortened by 5 bases and J by 3 bases, with 11 bases between the two germline ends. The CDR3 runs to 14 residues. CDR3 amino acids: CATSPDRFNQPQHF. CDR3 sequence (DNA): TGTGCCACCAGCCCTGACAGATTCAATCAGCCCCAGCATTTT.

Concerning this clonotype itself: One base away lies a much larger clone, so this may be a sequencing read error. The chain recombines TRBV6-5 with TRBJ1-2; D is ambiguous. Germline CDR1 reads MNHEY; CDR2 reads SVGAGI. The CDR3 covers 12 residues. CDR3 region: CASSYEGSGYAF. The CDR3 DNA reads as TGTGCCAGCAGTTACGAGGGCTCTGGCTACGCCTTC.

In this sample, this clonotype turned up many times. This sequence joins TRBV10-3 and TRBJ1-2; D is uncertain. The CDR3 sequence is 14 residues long. V was clipped by 10 bases and J by 6 bases, with 21 bases between them. From germline, CDR1 is ENHRY and CDR2 SYGVKD. The CDR3 coding sequence is TGTGCCACCGGAATAGCGGCGACAAATAATGGCTACACCTTC. Amino acid sequence: CATGIAATNNGYTF.

The sample holds many counts of this clonotype. The chain has TRBV7-2 and TRBJ2-5, with D unresolved. The V gene lost 1 base and the J gene lost 1 base, with 4 bases spanning the gap. Germline CDR1 SGHTA, CDR2 FQGNSA. The CDR3 length is 13 residues. Here the CDR3 reads CASSLELQETQYF. Here the CDR3 DNA reads TGTGCCAGCAGCTTAGAGCTCCAAGAGACCCAGTACTTC.

This clonotype turned up a few times. This chain connects TRBV5-5 to TRBJ1-2; D is possibly TRBD1 (6 bases). CDR1 and CDR2 from the germline V gene are SGHKS and YYEKEE (reference sequence). Trimming pared 4 bases from V and 2 bases from J, leaving 12 bases between. The CDR3 spans 14 residues. Here the CDR3 DNA reads TGTGCCAGCAGCCGGGACGACAGGAACTATGGCTACACCTTC. Amino acids: CASSRDDRNYGYTF.

About this clonotype itself: A read error may be the cause here, since a much bigger clone is one base away. The chain recombines TRBV7-9 with TRBJ1-4, with D tentatively TRBD1 (5 bases). This CDR3 has 13 amino acids. Germline values: CDR1 SEHNR, CDR2 FQNEAQ (reference sequence). The CDR3 protein is CASSLTANGKLFF. CDR3 sequence (DNA): TGTGCCAGCAGCTTGACAGCGAATGGAAAACTGTTTTTT. The full variable domain, its missing parts supplied by reference TRBV7-9 and TRBJ1-4, is DTGVSQNPRHKITKRGQNVTFRCDPISEHNRLYWYRQTLGQGPEFLTYFQNEAQLEKSRLLSDRFSAERPKGSFSTLEIQRTEQGDSAMYLCASSLTANGKLFFGSGTQLSVL.

The sample holds a few counts of this clonotype. This sequence joins TRBV6-6 and TRBJ1-4; D is perhaps TRBD1 (6 bases). Between the trimmed V and J ends, which lost 7 bases and 0 bases, there was a span of 15 bases. The germline gives CDR1 MNHNY, CDR2 SVGAGI (reference sequence). The CDR3 spans 16 residues. The CDR3 is CASTGTSFSTNEKLFF. In DNA form, the CDR3 reads TGTGCCAGCACCGGGACATCCTTTTCAACTAATGAAAAACTGTTTTTT.